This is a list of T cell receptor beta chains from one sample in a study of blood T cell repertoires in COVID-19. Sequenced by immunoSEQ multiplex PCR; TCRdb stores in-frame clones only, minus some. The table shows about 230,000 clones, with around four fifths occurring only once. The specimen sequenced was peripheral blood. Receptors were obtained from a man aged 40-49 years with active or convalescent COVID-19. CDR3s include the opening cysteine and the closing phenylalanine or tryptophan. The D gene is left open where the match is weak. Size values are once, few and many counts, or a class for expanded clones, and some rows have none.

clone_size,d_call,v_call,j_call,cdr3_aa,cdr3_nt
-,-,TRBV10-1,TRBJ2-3,CASSEEGVQDTQYF,TGCGCCAGCAGTGAGGAGGGAGTCCAAGATACGCAGTATTTT
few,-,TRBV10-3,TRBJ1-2,CAITQLSDTNPYGYTF,TGTGCCATCACCCAGCTATCGGACACAAACCCCTATGGCTACACCTTC
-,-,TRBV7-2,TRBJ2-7,CASSFPGGSRSYEQYF,TGTGCCAGCAGCTTCCCCGGGGGTAGCCGCTCCTACGAGCAGTACTTC
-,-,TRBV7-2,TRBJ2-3,CASSFPLDSQRYTDTQYF,TGTGCCAGCAGCTTCCCCCTAGACAGCCAAAGGTACACAGATACGCAGTATTTT
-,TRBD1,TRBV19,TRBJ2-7,CASSIVGQVGDEQYF,TGTGCCAGTAGTATAGTAGGACAGGTGGGTGACGAGCAGTACTTC
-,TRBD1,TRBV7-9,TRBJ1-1,CASSLGGQLNTEAFF,TGTGCCAGCAGCTTAGGGGGACAGCTCAACACTGAAGCTTTCTTT
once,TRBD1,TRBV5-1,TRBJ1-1,CASGPGQGFEAFF,TGCGCCAGCGGCCCGGGACAGGGATTTGAAGCTTTCTTT
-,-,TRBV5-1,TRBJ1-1,CASSLQGRVGTEAFF,TGCGCCAGCAGTTTGCAGGGGAGGGTGGGCACTGAAGCTTTCTTT
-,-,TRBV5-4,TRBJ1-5,CASSLGGTSSQPQHF,TGTGCCAGCAGCTTGGGAGGCACTTCGAGCCAGCCCCAGCATTTT
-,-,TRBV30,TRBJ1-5,CAWSVFSRGQPQHF,TGTGCCTGGAGTGTGTTCTCCCGAGGGCAGCCCCAGCATTTT
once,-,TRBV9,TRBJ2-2,CASSVDVYNTGELFF,TGTGCCAGCAGCGTAGATGTCTACAACACCGGGGAGCTGTTTTTT
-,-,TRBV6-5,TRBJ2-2,CALYSSNFHTGELFF,TGTGCCCTCTACTCTAGCAACTTTCACACCGGGGAGCTGTTTTTT
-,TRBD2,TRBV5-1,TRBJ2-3,CASSLVSSGGDTQYF,TGCGCCAGCAGCTTGGTGTCTAGCGGGGGTGATACGCAGTATTTT
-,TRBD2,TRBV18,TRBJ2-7,CASSAVAGGPEQYF,TGTGCCAGCTCAGCGGTAGCGGGAGGGCCCGAGCAGTACTTC
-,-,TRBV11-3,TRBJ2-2,CASSQGAAHGGELFF,TGTGCCAGCAGCCAAGGGGCGGCGCATGGCGGGGAGCTGTTTTTT
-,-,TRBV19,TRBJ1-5,CASSTTPGVTQPQHF,TGTGCCAGTAGTACGACCCCAGGGGTTACTCAGCCCCAGCATTTT